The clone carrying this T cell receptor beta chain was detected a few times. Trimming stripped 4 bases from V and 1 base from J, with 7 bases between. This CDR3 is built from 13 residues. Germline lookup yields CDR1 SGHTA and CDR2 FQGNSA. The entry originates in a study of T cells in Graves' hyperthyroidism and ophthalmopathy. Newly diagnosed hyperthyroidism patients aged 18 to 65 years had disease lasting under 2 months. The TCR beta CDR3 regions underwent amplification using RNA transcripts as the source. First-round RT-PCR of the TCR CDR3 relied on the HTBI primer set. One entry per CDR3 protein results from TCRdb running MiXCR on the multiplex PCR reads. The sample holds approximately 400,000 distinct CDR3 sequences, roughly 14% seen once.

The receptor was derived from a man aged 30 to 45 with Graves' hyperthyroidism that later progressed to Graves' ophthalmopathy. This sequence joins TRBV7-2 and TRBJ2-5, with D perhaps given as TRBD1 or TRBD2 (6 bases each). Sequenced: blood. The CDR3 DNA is TGTGCCAGCAGCTCGGGGGCCCAAGAGACCCAGTACTTC. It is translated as CASSSGAQETQYF.